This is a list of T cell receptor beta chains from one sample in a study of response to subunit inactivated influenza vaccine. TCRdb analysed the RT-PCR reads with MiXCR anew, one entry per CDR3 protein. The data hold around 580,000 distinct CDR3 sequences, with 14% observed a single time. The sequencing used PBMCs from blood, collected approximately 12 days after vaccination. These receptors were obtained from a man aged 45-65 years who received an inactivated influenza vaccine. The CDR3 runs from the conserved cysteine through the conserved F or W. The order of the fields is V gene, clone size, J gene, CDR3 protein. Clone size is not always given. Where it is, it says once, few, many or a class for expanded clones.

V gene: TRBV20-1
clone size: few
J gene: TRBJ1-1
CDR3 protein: CSARIRGGGTEAFF

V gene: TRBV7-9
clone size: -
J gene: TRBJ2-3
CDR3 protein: CASSLRTSGGYGDTQYF

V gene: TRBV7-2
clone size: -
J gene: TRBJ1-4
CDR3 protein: CASSPSGQGIEKLFF

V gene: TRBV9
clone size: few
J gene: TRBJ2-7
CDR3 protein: CASSVSASSYEQYF

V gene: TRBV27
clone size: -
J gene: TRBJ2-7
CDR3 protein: CASSPSGGARTYEQYF

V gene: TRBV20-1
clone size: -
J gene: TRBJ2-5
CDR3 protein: CSARDLRAVPGTQYF

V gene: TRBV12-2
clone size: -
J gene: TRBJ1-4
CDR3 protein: CASRLNGTIYNEKLFF

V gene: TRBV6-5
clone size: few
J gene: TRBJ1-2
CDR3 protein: CASSYSTGQSLRGYTF

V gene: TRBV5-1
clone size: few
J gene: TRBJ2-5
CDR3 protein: CASSAGTGKETQYF

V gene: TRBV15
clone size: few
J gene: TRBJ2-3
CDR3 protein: CATSRDVRGGTDTQYF

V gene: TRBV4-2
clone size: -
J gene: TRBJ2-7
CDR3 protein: CASSQEQGTTYEQYF

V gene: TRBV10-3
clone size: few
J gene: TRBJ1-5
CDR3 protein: CAISDGRQNQPQHF

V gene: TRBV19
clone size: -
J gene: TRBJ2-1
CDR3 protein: CASSITGGYNEQFF

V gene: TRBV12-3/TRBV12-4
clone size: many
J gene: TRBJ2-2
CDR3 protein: CASRWDTGELFF

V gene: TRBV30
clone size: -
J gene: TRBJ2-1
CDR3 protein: CAWSWGSYNEQFF

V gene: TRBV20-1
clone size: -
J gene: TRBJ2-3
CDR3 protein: CSAGSGASTDTQYF

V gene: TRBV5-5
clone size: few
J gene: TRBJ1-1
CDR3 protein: CASSLMSDTEAFF

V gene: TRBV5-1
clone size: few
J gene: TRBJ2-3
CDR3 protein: CASSTSTSRSTDTQYF

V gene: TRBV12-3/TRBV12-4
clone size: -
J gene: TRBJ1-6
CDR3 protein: CASSNGIYNSPLHF

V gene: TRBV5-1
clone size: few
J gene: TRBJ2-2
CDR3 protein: CASKEGLNTGELFF

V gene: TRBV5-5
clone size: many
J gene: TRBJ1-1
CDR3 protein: CASSLAATVNTEAFF

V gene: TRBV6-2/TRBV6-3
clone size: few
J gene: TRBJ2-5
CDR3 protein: CASSYSIGGGGRETQYF

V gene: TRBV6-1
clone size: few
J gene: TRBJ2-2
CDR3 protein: CASSGAGLNTGELFF

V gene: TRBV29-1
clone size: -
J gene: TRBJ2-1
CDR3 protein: CSVVGTLSGASRREQFF

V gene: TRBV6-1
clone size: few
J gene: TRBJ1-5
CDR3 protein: CASRVDRGNQPQHF

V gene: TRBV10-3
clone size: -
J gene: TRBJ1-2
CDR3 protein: CAISDTGPDGYTF